One and the same sample provided the 28 T cell receptor beta chains below, sequenced in a study of OX40 agonist ivuxolimab in advanced cancers. The table came from immunoSEQ multiplex PCR; TCRdb's copy has only in-frame clones and leaves some out. In the table there are over 45,000 clones, more than 70% of which are singletons. The material sequenced was CD4+ or CD8+ T cells sorted from blood, taken in a trial of the OX40 agonist ivuxolimab. The receptors come from an adult with an advanced solid tumor such as melanoma, head and neck, liver or kidney cancer.

The chain employs TRBV6-1 and TRBJ2-7, with TRBD2 identical over 7 bases. V lost 7 bases to trimming and J lost 0 bases; unmatched junction nucleotides: 9. The length of the CDR3 is 15 residues. Germline V gene sequence: CDR1 MNHNS, CDR2 SASEGT. CDR3 residues: CASTFGGGSSYEQYF. The CDR3 nucleotides read TGTGCCAGCACCTTCGGGGGAGGGAGCTCCTACGAGCAGTACTTC.

The chain is built from TRBV7-9 and TRBJ1-3; D unclear. This CDR3 is built from 14 residues. Germline V gives CDR1 SEHNR, CDR2 FQNEAQ (reference sequence). Trimming took off 8 bases at V and 0 bases at J, with 11 bases between the two ends. CDR3 nucleotides: TGTGCCAGCTCCCCGCTCTCCTCTGGAAACACCATATATTTT. Protein product: CASSPLSSGNTIYF.

The chain couples TRBV7-9 to TRBJ2-2, with D uncertain. V was trimmed by 5 bases and J by 4 bases, leaving 14 bases between them. CDR3 size: 15 residues. Germline V gene sequence: CDR1 SEHNR, CDR2 FQNEAQ (reference sequence). The CDR3 here is CASSPTRSSTGELFF. For the CDR3, the DNA is TGTGCCAGCAGCCCGACTCGCAGTTCCACCGGGGAGCTGTTTTTT.

The chain recombines TRBV5-1 with TRBJ2-2, with 8 bases matching TRBD1. The CDR3 totals 16 residues. Germline CDR1 reads SGHRS; CDR2 reads YFSETQ. The V and J ends lost 2 bases and 0 bases, in that order; junction bases with no gene match: 3. The CDR3 coding sequence is TGCGCCAGCAGCTTTCAGGGGGCGGCGAACACCGGGGAGCTGTTTTTT. It encodes CASSFQGAANTGELFF.

The V gene is TRBV5-1, the J gene TRBJ2-7, with TRBD1 matching over 12 bases. CDR1 is SGHRS, CDR2 YFSETQ, per germline. Trimming at V came to 3 bases and at J to 5 bases, leaving 3 bases not matched to a gene. This CDR3 region has 14 residues. The CDR3 is CASSSGTGGHEQYF. CDR3 nucleotide sequence: TGCGCCAGCAGCTCCGGGACAGGGGGCCACGAGCAGTACTTC.

This sequence joins TRBV28 and TRBJ1-3; D remains ambiguous. Trimming pared 6 bases from V and 5 bases from J, leaving 8 bases between. This CDR3 contains 12 residues. The germline CDR1 and CDR2 sequences are MDHEN and SYDVKM. The CDR3 spells CASSLQRNTIYF. The CDR3 nucleotides are TGTGCCAGCAGCCTTCAAAGAAACACCATATATTTT.

This clone showed up just once. The chain uses TRBV7-9 and TRBJ2-3, with TRBD1 matching 8 bases. This CDR3 has 16 residues. CDR1 SEHNR and CDR2 FQNEAQ come from the germline V gene (reference sequence). V trimming: 5 bases; J trimming: 1 base; junction bases outside the gene matches: 8. The CDR3 DNA reads as TGTGCCAGCAGCCAAAGCAGGGGGCTTGGCACAGATACGCAGTATTTT. This encodes CASSQSRGLGTDTQYF.

J is TRBJ1-1 and V is TRBV18; D is unresolved. The CDR3 covers 16 residues. Looked up from germline, CDR1 is KGHSH and CDR2 is LQKENI. Trimming left V 4 bases short and J 3 bases short, with 18 bases between. DNA of the CDR3: TGTGCCAGCTCACACCGGGCCACCCTGAGGGACACTGAAGCTTTCTTT. Encoded protein: CASSHRATLRDTEAFF. The whole variable domain, filled in from reference TRBV18 and TRBJ1-1, reads NAGVMQNPRHLVRRRGQEARLRCSPMKGHSHVYWYRQLPEEGLKFMVYLQKENIIDESGMPKERFSAEFPKEGPSILRIQQVVRGDSAAYFCASSHRATLRDTEAFFGQGTRLTVV.

This rearrangement joins TRBV7-2 to TRBJ1-1; 7 bases are shared with TRBD1. The CDR3 totals 16 residues. Per the germline V gene, CDR1 is SGHTA and CDR2 is FQGNSA. J gave up 1 base and V 3 bases, and 8 bases lay outside the gene matches. The CDR3 DNA follows: TGTGCCAGCAGCTTCTTAAGGACAGGCCGGAACACTGAAGCTTTCTTT. Residues: CASSFLRTGRNTEAFF. Looking up the rest from reference TRBV7-2 and TRBJ1-1 gives the full variable domain: GAGVSQSPSNKVTEKGKDVELRCDPISGHTALYWYRQSLGQGLEFLIYFQGNSAPDKSGLPSDRFSAERTGGSVSTLTIQRTQQEDSAVYLCASSFLRTGRNTEAFFGQGTRLTVV.

The rearrangement links TRBV7-9 to TRBJ1-1; D not resolved. CDR1 SEHNR and CDR2 FQNEAQ come from the germline V gene (reference sequence). V shed 8 bases and J shed 4 bases, with 17 bases lying between them. CDR3 length equals 14 residues. DNA of the CDR3: TGTGCCAGCCGCTCGACCCTACGGTTCACTGAAGCTTTCTTT. Translated, it gives CASRSTLRFTEAFF.

The chain joins TRBV11-1 to TRBJ1-2; 7 bases are a match to TRBD1. This CDR3 is 15 amino acids long. V trimming: 5 bases; J trimming: 4 bases; junction bases outside the gene matches: 10. Germline V gene sequence: CDR1 SGHAT, CDR2 FQDESV (reference sequence). This CDR3 is CASSQQTGTLYGYTF. The CDR3 nucleotides read TGTGCCAGCAGCCAACAGACAGGGACGCTCTATGGCTACACCTTC.

This chain connects TRBV28 to TRBJ1-5, with no clear D. Trimming cost V 7 bases and J 3 bases, with 7 bases left between them. CDR3 length equals 12 residues. The germline CDR1 and CDR2 sequences are MDHEN and SYDVKM. The CDR3 region is CASKAANQPQHF. The CDR3 DNA reads as TGTGCCAGCAAGGCAGCCAATCAGCCCCAGCATTTT.

J is TRBJ2-6 and V is TRBV11-2; D not resolved. The CDR3 runs 13 residues. Germline-derived CDR1 and CDR2 are SGHAT and FQNNGV. The V and J ends lost 6 bases and 0 bases respectively, with 3 bases between them. For the CDR3, the DNA is TGTGCCAGCAGGGACTCTGGGGCCAACGTCCTGACTTTC. This gives the protein CASRDSGANVLTF.

J is TRBJ1-5 and V is TRBV30; TRBD1 matches 8 bases. The CDR3 runs to 15 residues. The trim removed 0 bases at V and 7 bases at J, leaving 8 bases unmatched. The germline CDR1 and CDR2 sequences are GTSNPN and SVGIG (reference sequence). The CDR3 protein is CAWSVLGQGSQPQHF. CDR3 coding DNA: TGTGCCTGGAGTGTCCTCGGACAGGGTTCGCAGCCCCAGCATTTT. The entire variable domain, with the rest obtained from reference TRBV30 and TRBJ1-5, is as follows: SQTIHQWPATLVQPVGSPLSLECTVEGTSNPNLYWYRQAAGRGLQLLFYSVGIGQISSEVPQNLSASRPQDRQFILSSKKLLLSDSGFYLCAWSVLGQGSQPQHFGDGTRLSIL.

V gene TRBV18 combines with J gene TRBJ1-5; TRBD1 matches at 8 bases. Germline CDR1 reads KGHSH; CDR2 reads LQKENI. The junction had 8 bases not matched to a gene; V was cut back by 5 bases and J by 5 bases. CDR3 length equals 15 residues. The CDR3 region has the DNA TGTGCCAGCTCAGCCCTACAGGGGGGAGATCAGCCCCAGCATTTT. Its translation: CASSALQGGDQPQHF.

The rearrangement links TRBV4-1 to TRBJ1-6; possibly TRBD1 for D (6 bases). Germline V gene data show CDR1 as MGHRA and CDR2 as YSYEKL. Trimming removed 1 base at V and 3 bases at J, with 16 bases between. This CDR3 contains 18 residues. CDR3 loop: CASSQGGRDNLYNSPLHF. In DNA, the CDR3 is TGCGCCAGCAGCCAAGGAGGAAGGGACAACCTCTATAATTCACCCCTCCACTTT.

The chain links TRBV15 to TRBJ1-5; TRBD1 might be the D (6 bases). Trimming shortened V by 3 bases and J by 0 bases, and 9 bases separated the two germline ends. The CDR3 length is 15 residues. Germline CDR1 LNHNV, CDR2 YYDKDF (reference sequence). The CDR3 DNA reads TGTGCCACCAGCAGTGGACAGATTAGCAATCAGCCCCAGCATTTT. As protein: CATSSGQISNQPQHF.

The V and J genes are TRBV5-1 and TRBJ2-3; D perhaps matches TRBD1 (5 bases). The germline V gene has CDR1 SGHRS and CDR2 YFSETQ. Trimming left V 1 base short and J 6 bases short, with 18 bases between. The CDR3 is 16 amino acids. The CDR3 DNA reads as TGCGCCAGCAGCTTGAGTTTGGGGCAGGGTAGGGATACGCAGTATTTT. This sequence encodes CASSLSLGQGRDTQYF.

The rearrangement uses TRBV2 and TRBJ2-7; maybe TRBD1 (6 bases). Germline CDR1 is SNHLY and CDR2 is FYNNEI. The CDR3 is 14 residues long. The ends were cut back, 2 bases at V and 5 bases at J, with 13 bases in the middle. In DNA, the CDR3 is TGTGCCAGCAGTGAATACAGGGACAACGACGAGCAGTACTTC. Its translation is CASSEYRDNDEQYF.

This clone was observed a single time. The rearrangement uses TRBV19 and TRBJ2-3; 10 positions agree with TRBD2. The CDR3 extends over 18 amino acids. CDR1 and CDR2 from the germline V gene are LNHDA and SQIVND (reference sequence). The V gene end was trimmed by 4 bases and the J gene end by 4 bases; junction bases not matched to a gene: 14. The CDR3, as DNA: TGTGCCAGTAGTACCCCGTTTGGAGTTAGCGGGGGGCCAGATACGCAGTATTTT. It is translated as CASSTPFGVSGGPDTQYF.

Note on this clone: Other DNA sequences of this sample code for an identical CDR3. This sequence joins TRBV2 and TRBJ2-7; 8 bases agree with TRBD1. Germline V gene sequence: CDR1 SNHLY, CDR2 FYNNEI. The length of the CDR3 is 15 residues. Trimming removed 6 bases from V and 3 bases from J; junction bases left unmatched: 10. The CDR3 loop is CASSPGQGGIYEQYF. The CDR3 coding sequence is TGTGCCAGCAGCCCTGGACAGGGAGGCATCTACGAGCAGTACTTC.

V usage is TRBV12-5 and J usage is TRBJ2-3, with 11 bases identical to TRBD2. V dropped 2 bases and J dropped 8; count of bases not matched to a gene: 6. The germline CDR1 and CDR2 sequences are LGHNT and FRNRAP. There are 15 residues in the CDR3. The CDR3 DNA reads as TGTGCTAGTGGTTTGATTAGCGGGGGGGCTGGTACGCAGTATTTT. It yields the protein CASGLISGGAGTQYF.

The genes are TRBV10-3 and TRBJ1-2, with D uncertain. V was shortened by 2 bases and J by 2 bases, with 3 bases between the two germline ends. Germline values: CDR1 ENHRY, CDR2 SYGVKD. The CDR3 covers 12 residues. CDR3 loop: CAISEGNYGYTF. Here the CDR3 DNA reads TGTGCCATCAGTGAGGGGAACTATGGCTACACCTTC.

The chain recombines TRBV9 with TRBJ2-7; 10 bases are shared with TRBD2. The CDR3 runs 14 residues. Germline V gene lookup returns CDR1 SGDLS and CDR2 YYNGEE. The ends lost 3 bases at V and 6 bases at J; junction bases unmatched: 6. The CDR3 is CASSASRLAGEQYF. The CDR3 DNA follows: TGTGCCAGCAGCGCCTCAAGACTAGCGGGCGAGCAGTACTTC.

The rearrangement joins TRBV20-1 to TRBJ2-1; D is undetermined. The CDR3 is 11 residues long. The V gene lost 5 bases and the J gene lost 9 bases, with 11 bases spanning the gap. CDR1 DFQATT and CDR2 SNEGSKA come from the germline V gene (reference sequence). CDR3 sequence: CSADALVEQFF. The CDR3 DNA follows: TGCAGTGCTGACGCCTTGGTTGAGCAGTTCTTC.

The J gene is TRBJ1-6, the V gene TRBV2, with 9 bases fitting TRBD1. Trimming at V came to 8 bases and at J to 2 bases, leaving 7 bases not matched to a gene. The CDR3 runs 16 residues. CDR1 SNHLY and CDR2 FYNNEI come from the germline V gene. CDR3 in amino acids: CASSGQGGPYNSPLHF. CDR3 in DNA: TGTGCCAGCTCGGGACAGGGAGGCCCCTATAATTCACCCCTCCACTTT.

This sequence joins TRBV19 and TRBJ1-6; 10 nucleotides agree with TRBD1. V dropped 7 bases and J dropped 10; count of bases not matched to a gene: 10. CDR1 is LNHDA and CDR2 is SQIVND in the germline V gene (reference sequence). CDR3 length: 15 residues. The CDR3 region has the DNA TGTGCCAGTACCCGGGCAGGGACAGGGGAATCACCCCTCCACTTT. Translated: CASTRAGTGESPLHF.

The rearrangement joins TRBV7-6 to TRBJ1-2; 8 nucleotides align to TRBD1. CDR1 SGHVS and CDR2 FNYEAQ come from the germline V gene. The ends lost 5 bases at V and 8 bases at J; junction bases unmatched: 4. The CDR3 runs 12 residues. This CDR3 reads CASSNYRGGYTF. DNA for the CDR3: TGTGCCAGCAGCAACTACAGGGGGGGCTACACCTTC.